The clone carrying this T cell receptor beta chain was observed a handful of times. Its cognate antigen is unknown. Other DNA sequences within the sample encode an identical CDR3. This sample is part of a study of T cells in narcolepsy. Looking at the study overall: Patients with NT1 or NT2 and healthy control donors were enrolled. Points from the study as a whole: Healthy controls reportedly lacked the autoreactive clonotypes serially found in patients' blood. HCRT-specific and TRIB2-specific autoreactive clonotypes appeared among same-patient CSF and blood CD4+ clonotypes.

Libraries were prepared by immunoSEQ multiplex PCR; TCRdb keeps only in-frame clonotypes and omits some of them. The sample consists of under 3,000 clones, approximately 24% of them appearing once. Sequencing was carried out using cultured CD4+ T cells from cerebrospinal fluid. This TCR was recovered from a human donor with narcolepsy.

The DNA of the CDR3 is TGTGCCTGGAGCGGGGAAGGTCCACCCCTCCACTTT. This codes for CAWSGEGPPLHF. The V call is TRBV30, the J call TRBJ1-6; the D is unclear. This CDR3 has 12 amino acids. V was shortened by 3 bases and J by 11 bases, with 11 bases between the two germline ends. Germline values: CDR1 GTSNPN, CDR2 SVGIG (reference sequence). Based on the CDR3 plus reference TRBV30 and TRBJ1-6, the full variable domain is SQTIHQWPATLVQPVGSPLSLECTVEGTSNPNLYWYRQAAGRGLQLLFYSVGIGQISSEVPQNLSASRPQDRQFILSSKKLLLSDSGFYLCAWSGEGPPLHFGNGTRLTVT.